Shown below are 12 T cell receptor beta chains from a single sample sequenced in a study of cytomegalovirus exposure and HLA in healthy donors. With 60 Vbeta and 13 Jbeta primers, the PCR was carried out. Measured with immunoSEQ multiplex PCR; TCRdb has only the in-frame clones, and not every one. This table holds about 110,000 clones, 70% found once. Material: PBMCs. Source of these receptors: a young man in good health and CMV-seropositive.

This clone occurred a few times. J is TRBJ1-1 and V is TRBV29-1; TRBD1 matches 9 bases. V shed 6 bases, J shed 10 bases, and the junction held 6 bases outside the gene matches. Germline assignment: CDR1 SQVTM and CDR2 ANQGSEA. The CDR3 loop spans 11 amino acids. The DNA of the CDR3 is TGCAGCGTCACAGGGGGCCTCGGAGCTTTCTTT. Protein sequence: CSVTGGLGAFF.

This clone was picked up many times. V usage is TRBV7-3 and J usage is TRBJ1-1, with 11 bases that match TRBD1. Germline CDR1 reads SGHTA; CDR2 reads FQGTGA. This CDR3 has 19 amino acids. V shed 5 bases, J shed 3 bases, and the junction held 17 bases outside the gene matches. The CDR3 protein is CASSRAFRDRGLLDTEAFF. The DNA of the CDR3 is TGTGCCAGCAGCCGTGCCTTCCGGGACAGGGGGTTATTGGACACTGAAGCTTTCTTT.

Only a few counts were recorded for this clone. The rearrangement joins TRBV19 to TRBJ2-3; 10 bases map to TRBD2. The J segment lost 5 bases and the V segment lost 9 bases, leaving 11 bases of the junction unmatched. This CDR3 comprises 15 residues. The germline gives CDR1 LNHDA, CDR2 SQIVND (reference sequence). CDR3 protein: CASKTWGTSEDTQYF. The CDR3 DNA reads TGTGCCAGCAAGACCTGGGGGACTAGCGAAGATACGCAGTATTTT. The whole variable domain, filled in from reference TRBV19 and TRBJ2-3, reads DGGITQSPKYLFRKEGQNVTLSCEQNLNHDAMYWYRQDPGQGLRLIYYSQIVNDFQKGDIAEGYSVSREKKESFPLTVTSAQKNPTAFYLCASKTWGTSEDTQYFGPGTRLTVL.

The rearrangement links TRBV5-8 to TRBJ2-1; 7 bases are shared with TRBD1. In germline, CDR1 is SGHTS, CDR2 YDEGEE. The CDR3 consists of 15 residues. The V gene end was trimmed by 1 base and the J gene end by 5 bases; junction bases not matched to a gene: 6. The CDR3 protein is CASSLQYTGDNEQFF. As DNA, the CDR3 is TGTGCCAGCAGCTTGCAGTACACAGGGGACAATGAGCAGTTCTTC.

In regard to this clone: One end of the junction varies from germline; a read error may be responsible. DNA of the CDR3: TGTGCCAGCAGTTTAGTACAGGGGAACACTGAAGCTTTCTTT. It codes for CASSLVQGNTEAFF. The chain has TRBV7-9 and TRBJ1-1; possibly TRBD1 for D (6 bases). This CDR3 has 14 residues. The germline gives CDR1 SEHNR, CDR2 FQNEAQ (reference sequence).

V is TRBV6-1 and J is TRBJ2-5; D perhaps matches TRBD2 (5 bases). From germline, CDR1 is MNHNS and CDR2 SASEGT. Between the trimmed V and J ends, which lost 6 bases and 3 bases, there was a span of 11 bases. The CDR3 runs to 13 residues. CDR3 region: CASSLSVKETQYF. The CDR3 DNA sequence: TGTGCCAGCAGCCTTAGCGTTAAAGAGACCCAGTACTTC.

The CDR3 here is CASSLGLGGGAADTQYF. DNA for the CDR3: TGCGCCAGCAGCTTGGGGTTAGGCGGGGGGGCGGCAGATACGCAGTATTTT. The V and J genes are TRBV5-1 and TRBJ2-3, with 9 bases fitting TRBD2. The ends lost 0 bases at V and 4 bases at J; junction bases unmatched: 9. The V gene's germline CDR1 is SGHRS and CDR2 YFSETQ. This CDR3 comprises 17 residues.

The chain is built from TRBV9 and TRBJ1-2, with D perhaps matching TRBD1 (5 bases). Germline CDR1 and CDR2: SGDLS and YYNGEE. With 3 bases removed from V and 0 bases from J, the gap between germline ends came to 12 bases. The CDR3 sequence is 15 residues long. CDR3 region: CASSEGPTANYGYTF. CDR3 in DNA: TGTGCCAGCAGCGAGGGGCCTACAGCTAACTATGGCTACACCTTC.

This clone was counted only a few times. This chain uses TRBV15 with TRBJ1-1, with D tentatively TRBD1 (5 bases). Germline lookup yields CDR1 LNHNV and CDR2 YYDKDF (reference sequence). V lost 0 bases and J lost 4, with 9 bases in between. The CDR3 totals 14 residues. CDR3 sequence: CATSRDGRGTEAFF. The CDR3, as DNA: TGTGCCACCAGCAGAGATGGAAGGGGCACTGAAGCTTTCTTT. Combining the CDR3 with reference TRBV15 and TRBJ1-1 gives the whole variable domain DAMVIQNPRYQVTQFGKPVTLSCSQTLNHNVMYWYQQKSSQAPKLLFHYYDKDFNNEADTPDNFQSRRPNTSFCFLDIRSPGLGDTAMYLCATSRDGRGTEAFFGQGTRLTVV.

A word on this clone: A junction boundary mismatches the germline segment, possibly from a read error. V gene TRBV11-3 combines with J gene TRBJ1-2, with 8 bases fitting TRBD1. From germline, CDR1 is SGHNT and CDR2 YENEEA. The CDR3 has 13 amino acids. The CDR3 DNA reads TGTGCCAGCACCCTACAACCGGGACAGGAAACTAACTTC. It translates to CASTLQPGQETNF. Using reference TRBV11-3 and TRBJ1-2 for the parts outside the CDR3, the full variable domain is EAGVVQSPRYKIIEKKQPVAFWCNPISGHNTLYWYLQNLGQGPELLIRYENEEAVDDSQLPKDRFSAERLKGVDSTLKIQPAELGDSAVYLCASTLQPGQETNFGSGTRLTVV.

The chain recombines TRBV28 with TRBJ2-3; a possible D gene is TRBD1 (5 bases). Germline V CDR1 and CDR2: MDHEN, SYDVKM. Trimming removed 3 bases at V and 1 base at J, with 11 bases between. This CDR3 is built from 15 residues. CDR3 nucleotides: TGTGCCAGCAGTTTTCTGGGGCCGCGCACAGATACGCAGTATTTT. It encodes CASSFLGPRTDTQYF.

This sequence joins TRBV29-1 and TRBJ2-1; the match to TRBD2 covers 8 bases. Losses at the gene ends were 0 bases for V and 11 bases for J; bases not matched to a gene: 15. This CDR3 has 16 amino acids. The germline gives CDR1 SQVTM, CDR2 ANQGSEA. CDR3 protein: CSVEDPKTSAGGKQFF. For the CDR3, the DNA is TGCAGCGTTGAAGATCCGAAGACTAGCGCCGGTGGAAAGCAGTTCTTC.